Listed here are 9 T cell receptor beta chains from one sample, sequenced in a study of tumor and adjacent non-tumor tissue in lung cancer. RNA was extracted from bulk tissue without any cell sorting. Distant lung tissue was collected more than 3 cm away from the tumor edge. Three rounds of nested PCR, following a modified ARM-PCR protocol, produced the TCRbeta library. One entry per CDR3 protein, called by TCRdb with MiXCR from the multiplex PCR reads. The sample records fewer than 45,000 distinct CDR3 sequences, around 67% being singletons. The material sequenced was distant non-tumor lung tissue. The receptor source for this set is a woman between 40 and 50 years old with non-small cell lung cancer.

Notes on this clonotype: One end of the junction does not line up with germline, which may come from a read error. V gene TRBV6-5 combines with J gene TRBJ1-5, with TRBD1 as a possible D gene (5 bases). The germline gives CDR1 MNHEY, CDR2 SVGAGI. This CDR3 has 15 residues. The CDR3 bases are TGTGCCAGAAGTTCAACAAAAGGGGTCGACCAGCCCCAGCATTTT. Translating it yields CARSSTKGVDQPQHF.

Relative to its sample, this clonotype is medium-sized. The chain couples TRBV11-2 to TRBJ1-3; D unresolved. The germline V gene has CDR1 SGHAT and CDR2 FQNNGV. V lost 2 bases, J lost 6 bases, and 14 bases lay in between. The CDR3 extends over 15 amino acids. The CDR3 DNA follows: TGTGCCAGCAGCTTAACTCGGGGAATGGAAAACACCATATATTTT. The encoded protein is CASSLTRGMENTIYF.

The CDR3: CASSNILLNNLDTQYF. The CDR3 region has the DNA TGTGCCAGCAGTAACATATTACTTAATAACCTAGATACGCAGTATTTT. The rearrangement uses TRBV12-3 or TRBV12-4 and TRBJ2-3, with D unresolved. V was trimmed by 5 bases and J by 5 bases, leaving 20 bases between them. The CDR3 is 16 residues long.

Remarks on this clonotype: One end of the junction fails to match germline, which may point to a read error. This rearrangement joins TRBV5-6 to TRBJ2-5; D gene uncertain. This CDR3 is built from 13 residues. Germline CDR1 and CDR2: SGHDT and YYEEEE. CDR3 coding DNA: TGTGTCAGCAGCTTGGCCCCACAAGAGACCCAGTACTTC. Translation: CVSSLAPQETQYF.

This clonotype was counted only a few times. A much more abundant neighbour one base away suggests this may be a read error. The rearrangement uses TRBV11-2 and TRBJ1-2; a possible D gene is TRBD1 (5 bases). CDR3 length equals 15 residues. CDR1 is SGHAT and CDR2 is FQNNGV in the germline V gene. V was cut by 4 bases and J by 4 bases, with 16 bases left in between. The CDR3, as DNA: TGTGCCAGCAGCTCAGGGACCCCGGGGCGCTATGGCTACACCTTC. It specifies CASSSGTPGRYGYTF.

In regard to this clonotype: This CDR3 is missing its conserved last phenylalanine or tryptophan, likely due to a read error. The chain employs TRBV6-5 and TRBJ1-2; tentative D call: TRBD1 (5 bases). From germline, CDR1 is MNHEY and CDR2 SVGAGI. The CDR3 runs 15 residues. The CDR3 loop reads CASNYGAGSDYGYTL. Written as DNA, the CDR3 is TGTGCCAGCAATTACGGGGCAGGGTCTGACTATGGTTACACCTTA.

For this clonotype: This could be a read error, since a much larger clone is one nucleotide away. The CDR3 is CASITYGTGQRYEQFF. In DNA form, the CDR3 reads TGTGCCAGCATTACTTATGGGACGGGACAGAGGTATGAGCAGTTCTTC. The V call is TRBV28, the J call TRBJ2-1; 7 positions match TRBD1. Germline V gives CDR1 MDHEN, CDR2 SYDVKM. V trimming: 7 bases; J trimming: 8 bases; junction bases outside the gene matches: 17. The CDR3 spans 16 residues.

The chain recombines TRBV21-1 with TRBJ1-1; the tabulated D call, TRBD1, remains unverified against the DNA. TRBV21-1 is a recognized pseudogene. The length of the CDR3 is 16 residues. This CDR3 is CASSHNIRGVNIEAFF. The CDR3 DNA sequence: TGTGCCAGCAGTCACAATATCAGGGGGGTGAACATTGAAGCTTTCTTT.

This clonotype was seen only a few times. The chain has TRBV20-1 and TRBJ2-1; D possibly matches TRBD1 or TRBD2 (5 bases each). The germline gives CDR1 DFQATT, CDR2 SNEGSKA (reference sequence). The CDR3 contains 15 residues. V was shortened by 3 bases and J by 6 bases, with 18 bases between the two germline ends. This CDR3 is CSASLRGNPTNEQFF. CDR3 in DNA: TGCAGTGCTAGTCTGAGGGGAAACCCCACCAATGAGCAGTTCTTC.